This TCR beta chain derives from a study of tumor-infiltrating lymphocytes in primary liver carcinoma. Study-level background: Maximum tumor diameters ranged from about 4.2 to 11 cm, stage T1-T3 N0M0.

From approximately 500 ng total RNA, TCR beta cDNA was generated with a primer in the constant region. Amplification in three nested multiplex PCR rounds with slightly modified ARM-PCR gave rise to TCR beta libraries. Researchers ran the first two PCR rounds for roughly 10 cycles each with TRBV1-TRBV30 forward primers and a C-beta reverse primer. TCRdb re-called the multiplex PCR reads with MiXCR, one entry per CDR3 protein. The sample records 100,000 to 150,000 distinct CDR3 sequences, 65% being singletons. The CDR3 length is 15 residues. Trimming removed 2 bases from V and 0 bases from J; junction bases left unmatched: 2. Germline V gene lookup returns CDR1 KGHSH and CDR2 LQKENI. This clonotype turned up a few times. It was from roughly 20-30 mg of unsorted bulk tissue that RNA and DNA were co-extracted.

The sample comprised liver tumor tissue from sampling region 1. The subset was: tumor region T1, superior pole. The sequence was obtained from a woman aged 55-70 years with primary liver carcinoma and hepatitis B virus infection. The V call is TRBV18, the J call TRBJ2-3; 7 nucleotides agree with TRBD1. The CDR3 loop is CASSPRGQSTDTQYF. Here the CDR3 DNA reads TGTGCCAGCTCACCAAGGGGACAGAGCACAGATACGCAGTATTTT.